This T cell receptor (beta chain) derives from a study of vaccination and CD4 T cells after COVID-19 (dated by TCRdb to between 2020 and 2023). Study-wide context: Convalescent patients had a positive SARS-CoV-2 result on nasal swab PCR, and of these patients, several had mild disease and one had severe disease. The convalescent cohort included six males and four females, with two Hispanic individuals, seven Caucasians, two Asians and one multiracial person. Two doses of either the Pfizer-BioNTech BNT162b2 vaccine (n=8) or the Moderna mRNA-1273 vaccine (n=2) were administered to participants. Post-COVID blood samples were collected from convalescent patients a median of around 100 days after diagnosis, with a range of roughly 30 to 161 days. The spike-specific CD4+ TCR repertoire was compared before and after mRNA vaccination in approximately ten COVID-19 convalescent patients and several infection-naive healthy vaccine recipients. Overlapping spike peptide pools from SARS-CoV-2 and from the common cold coronaviruses HCoV-NL63, HCoV-OC43 and HCoV-229E were used as culture stimuli. As controls, cultures received a CEFX viral epitope pool (the positive control), an HIV-1 Nef peptide pool (the negative control), or no peptide at all. Post-vaccine blood samples were taken a median of 72 days after the second vaccine dose, with a range of roughly 14 to 241 days. The study at large found these results: Among convalescent patients, a median about 86% of the SARS-CoV-2-reactive clones seen after vaccination appeared only after vaccination, which suggests priming specific to the vaccine. Of the vaccine-specific clones in convalescent patients, 304 of 307, or nearly all, reacted only to SARS-CoV-2 spike and did not cross-react with common cold coronaviruses. An increase in the median number of SARS-CoV-2-reactive clonotypes from more than 20 after infection to a few dozen after vaccination was observed, but the change was not found to be significant. Relatively few convalescent patients were included in the study, and early timepoints after natural infection were not analyzed.

Library creation used PCR. At the Johns Hopkins FTIC core, DNA from the cultured CD4+ T cells underwent TCR sequencing with the Oncomine TCR Beta short-read assay. The QIAamp micro DNA kit was used to extract genomic DNA from the cultured CD4+ T cells. Oncomine TCR Beta libraries from cultured CD4+ T cells were pooled with unique dual indexes and sequenced on an Illumina iSeq 100. In the original analysis: Non-productive sequences were filtered out, and CDR3s that did not start with C, did not end with F or W, or were shorter than 7 amino acids were discarded. The MANAFEST web application was used to identify antigen-specific clonotypes by comparing peptide-stimulated wells against reference wells and other culture wells. An FDR below 0.05, an odds ratio above 5, and a productive frequency above 0.1% in at least two of three replicate wells were required for clones to be considered positive. Cross-reactive clonotypes were defined as significantly expanded in both SARS-CoV-2 spike wells and at least one common cold coronavirus spike condition. Similarity between CDR3 sequences was evaluated in R version 3.6.1 using Levenshtein distances (stringdist) and unrooted phylogenetic trees (ape). TCRdb cleaned the public reads at Q25 with fastp, built clones with MiXCR and kept in-frame beta chains. One record per CDR3 amino acid sequence lists the most common genes and DNA. TCRdb assigned the V and J calls; the authors' analysis was not used. This sample has about 11,000 distinct CDR3 sequences in its table, and about 30% of those were observed once. The top ten clonotypes cover less than 25% of the sample.

This clonotype was detected a few times. Which antigen it targets is not known. No much larger clonotype is one base removed from it; base qualities were not supplied. V loses 2 bases, J loses 0 bases, and the germline ends lie 13 bases apart. The CDR3 sequence holds 16 residues, the cysteine and phenylalanine included. CDR3 DNA is the only sequence kept; it has 48 bases, read in frame from the first base. The germline V gene specifies MNHNS as CDR1 and SASEGT as CDR2. The treatment or condition label corresponds to: approximately 11-day PBMC culture with coronavirus spike peptide pools or control peptides (ViraFEST assay). The ViraFEST assay, used in the study, expanded antigen-specific T cells with peptide pools and then identified the expanded clonotypes through TCR sequencing. The positive SARS-CoV-2 PCR tests of the convalescent patients were dated from March to December 2020, before the Alpha, Beta and Delta variants emerged in the United States. Each well held around 1.9 million PBMCs cultured with roughly 10 ug/ml peptide pools in IMDM containing 5% human AB serum and 9 to 10 IU/ml IL-2. On days 3 and 7, half of the culture medium was replaced with fresh IL-2-containing medium. CD4+ T cells were isolated after about nine days of culture through negative selection using the EasySep CD4+ T cell isolation kit. PBMCs were separated from whole blood using Ficoll-Paque Plus gradient centrifugation and then either used fresh or cryopreserved at -140C. In general, triplicate wells were set up for every culture condition.

This TCR was recovered from a human donor with COVID-19. The sequencing sample was made of cultured CD4+ T cells from blood. Rearrangement joined TRBV6-1 to TRBJ1-2; the D gene lacks a confident call. The CDR3 in this case is CASSETGLRANYGYTF. The DNA sequence is given as TGTGCCAGCAGTGAAACTGGACTCAGAGCTAACTATGGCTACACCTTC.